This T cell receptor beta chain was sequenced during a study of response to subunit inactivated influenza vaccine. V lost 1 base to trimming and J lost 3 bases, with 10 bases between them. The CDR3 is made up of 15 amino acids. Study-wide points: T cells newly recruited by each seasonal influenza vaccination are few, the authors suggested.

This clonotype was recorded at least ten times. Its target is unknown. TCRdb re-analysed the RT-PCR reads in MiXCR, keeping a single row per CDR3 protein. The sample records some 800,000 distinct CDR3 sequences, 21% being singletons. The starting material was PBMCs from blood, obtained 4 to 6 days after vaccination. The source of this sequence is a man between 45 and 60 years old who received an inactivated influenza vaccine. The chain has TRBV12-3 or TRBV12-4 and TRBJ2-1; weak D call: TRBD1 (6 bases). In DNA form, the CDR3 reads TGTGCCAGCAGTTTAGGGCAGGGGATCTACAATGAGCAGTTCTTC. Translating it yields CASSLGQGIYNEQFF.